One and the same sample provided the 32 T cell receptor beta chains below, sequenced in a study of beta chain features in type 1 diabetes. Study findings and constraints: Across all four CD4+ subsets, people with type 1 diabetes showed modestly shorter TCRB CDR3s.

Reverse transcription of all isolated RNA meant that expressed TCRB transcripts were sequenced. Sequenced by immunoSEQ multiplex PCR; TCRdb stores in-frame clones only, minus some. The sample records 500,000 to 650,000 clones, roughly 12% being singletons. These receptors are not linked to any known antigen. Sequencing was done on a sample of naive CD4+ T cells from blood. These receptors all come from a man in his thirties or forties with type 1 diabetes.

The CDR3 nucleotides read TGTGCCAGCAGCGTGAATCTACCAGGGGTCGGCGGGGAGCTGTTTTTT. It yields the protein CASSVNLPGVGGELFF. The rearrangement joins TRBV9 to TRBJ2-2, with a tentative D call TRBD1 (6 bases). This CDR3 region has 16 residues. Trimming took off 2 bases at V and 7 bases at J, with 18 bases between the two ends. Germline V gene sequence: CDR1 SGDLS, CDR2 YYNGEE.

The gene calls are TRBV5-8 and TRBJ2-7; D not certain. The CDR3 spans 13 residues. The V gene's germline CDR1 is SGHTS and CDR2 YDEGEE. Trimming shortened V by 4 bases and J by 3 bases, and 11 bases separated the two germline ends. CDR3 bases: TGTGCCAGCAGCACAGACGGATACTACGAGCAGTACTTC. Translated, it gives CASSTDGYYEQYF.

This clone was counted between two and nine times. This chain joins TRBV11-2 and TRBJ2-3; 10 nucleotides match TRBD1. J gave up 9 bases and V 5 bases, and 2 bases lay outside the gene matches. This CDR3 has 12 amino acids. CDR1 and CDR2 from the germline V gene are SGHAT and FQNNGV. Written as DNA, the CDR3 is TGTGCCAGCAGCCCGGACAGGGGGACGCAGTATTTT. The encoded protein is CASSPDRGTQYF. The full variable domain, in which reference TRBV11-2 and TRBJ2-3 provide the parts outside the CDR3, is EAGVAQSPRYKIIEKRQSVAFWCNPISGHATLYWYQQILGQGPKLLIQFQNNGVVDDSQLPKDRFSAERLKGVDSTLKIQPAKLEDSAVYLCASSPDRGTQYFGPGTRLTVL.

The chain combines TRBV21-1 with TRBJ1-2; the table calls TRBD1, which could not be checked here. TRBV21-1 is designated a pseudogene. The CDR3 extends over 15 amino acids. In DNA, the CDR3 is TGTGCCAGCAGCTTGGTGGGTGGGACATCCTGGGGCTACACCTTC. As protein: CASSLVGGTSWGYTF.

J is TRBJ2-7 and V is TRBV15; D not resolved. Germline V lookup: CDR1 LNHNV, CDR2 YYDKDF (reference sequence). The CDR3 runs to 12 residues. V lost 6 bases to trimming and J lost 3 bases, with 9 bases between them. The CDR3 loop reads CATSRQFYEQYF. CDR3 coding DNA: TGTGCCACCAGTCGGCAGTTCTACGAGCAGTACTTC. Based on the CDR3 plus reference TRBV15 and TRBJ2-7, the full variable domain is DAMVIQNPRYQVTQFGKPVTLSCSQTLNHNVMYWYQQKSSQAPKLLFHYYDKDFNNEADTPDNFQSRRPNTSFCFLDIRSPGLGDTAMYLCATSRQFYEQYFGPGTRLTVT.

The V and J genes are TRBV19 and TRBJ2-1; D remains unclear. V was cut by 3 bases and J by 13 bases, with 16 bases left in between. Germline assignment: CDR1 LNHDA and CDR2 SQIVND (reference sequence). The CDR3 spans 13 residues. The CDR3 is CASSMHPRGPQFF. CDR3 nucleotide sequence: TGTGCCAGTAGTATGCACCCTCGAGGCCCACAGTTCTTC.

CDR3: CASSQEWGRIGGYTF. The CDR3, as DNA: TGTGCCAGCAGCCAAGAGTGGGGGAGGATAGGTGGCTACACCTTC. J is TRBJ1-2 and V is TRBV14, with a weak D call TRBD1 (5 bases). The germline V gene encodes CDR1 SGHDN and CDR2 FVKESK. The V gene lost 0 bases and the J gene lost 7 bases, with 15 bases spanning the gap. The CDR3 sequence is 15 residues long.

This clone was seen only a few times. The chain has TRBV6-5 and TRBJ1-5, with TRBD1 identical over 7 bases. Germline-derived CDR1 and CDR2 are MNHEY and SVGAGI. The CDR3 is made up of 14 amino acids. The CDR3 nucleotides are TGTGCAGTGGGCAGGGGGTCGGGCAATCAGCCCCAGCATTTT. It specifies CAVGRGSGNQPQHF.

The chain combines TRBV5-1 with TRBJ2-7; 7 nucleotides line up with TRBD1. The CDR3 is made up of 13 amino acids. CDR1 and CDR2 from the germline V gene are SGHRS and YFSETQ. After removal of 4 bases from V and 1 base from J, the junction contained 2 bases not matched to a gene. The chain's CDR3 is CASSLRGSYEQYF. The DNA of the CDR3 is TGCGCCAGCAGCCTCAGGGGGTCCTACGAGCAGTACTTC. The full variable domain, with the rest looked up from reference TRBV5-1 and TRBJ2-7, is KAGVTQTPRYLIKTRGQQVTLSCSPISGHRSVSWYQQTPGQGLQFLFEYFSETQRNKGNFPGRFSGRQFSNSRSEMNVSTLELGDSALYLCASSLRGSYEQYFGPGTRLTVT.

This chain joins TRBV27 and TRBJ2-7; D perhaps matches TRBD1 (7 bases). The germline gives CDR1 MNHEY, CDR2 SMNVEV (reference sequence). Trimming pared 5 bases from V and 4 bases from J, leaving 24 bases between. The CDR3 sequence is 17 residues long. CDR3: CASSPRRDSRNLYEQYF. The DNA for the CDR3 is TGTGCCAGCAGTCCCAGGCGGGACAGTAGGAATCTTTACGAGCAGTACTTC.

This clone turned up a few times. The chain combines TRBV2 with TRBJ2-5, with D possibly matching TRBD2 (5 bases). Trimming left V 5 bases short and J 1 base short, with 8 bases between. From germline, CDR1 is SNHLY and CDR2 FYNNEI. The CDR3 is 13 amino acids. The CDR3 loop is CASSLEGQETQYF. CDR3 sequence (DNA): TGTGCCAGCAGTCTTGAGGGCCAAGAGACCCAGTACTTC.

This clone was observed a few times. The gene calls are TRBV4-2 and TRBJ2-1; tentatively, D is TRBD1 (5 bases). Germline loops: CDR1 LGHNA, CDR2 YNFKEQ. The ends were cut back, 0 bases at V and 10 bases at J, with 19 bases in the middle. This CDR3 is built from 16 residues. The CDR3 DNA sequence: TGTGCCAGCAGCCAAGAGGTCAGGGCAGAAAGAGAGGAGCAGTTCTTC. This sequence encodes CASSQEVRAEREEQFF.

CDR3 amino acids: CASSLPPAKQYF. CDR3 sequence (DNA): TGTGCCAGCAGTTTGCCCCCGGCTAAGCAGTATTTT. The V and J genes are TRBV28 and TRBJ2-3, with unresolved D. CDR3 length: 12 amino acids. Germline V gene lookup returns CDR1 MDHEN and CDR2 SYDVKM. With 3 bases removed from V and 11 bases from J, the gap between germline ends came to 12 bases.

This clone was seen only a few times. Given a much more abundant clone one base away, this may be a read error. Within the sample, other DNA sequences also encode this same CDR3. This chain connects TRBV7-9 to TRBJ2-5; D uncertain. Trimming pared 5 bases from V and 1 base from J, leaving 2 bases between. Germline-derived CDR1 and CDR2 are SEHNR and FQNEAQ (reference sequence). CDR3 length equals 11 residues. The CDR3 DNA reads TGTGCCAGCAGCCTCCAAGAGACCCAGTACTTC. It translates to CASSLQETQYF. Drawing the rest from reference TRBV7-9 and TRBJ2-5, the complete variable domain is DTGVSQNPRHKITKRGQNVTFRCDPISEHNRLYWYRQTLGQGPEFLTYFQNEAQLEKSRLLSDRFSAERPKGSFSTLEIQRTEQGDSAMYLCASSLQETQYFGPGTRLLVL.

V is TRBV30 and J is TRBJ1-2; 9 bases line up with TRBD1. Germline CDR1 GTSNPN, CDR2 SVGIG (reference sequence). CDR3 length: 12 residues. Trimming removed 7 bases from V and 8 bases from J; junction bases left unmatched: 8. This CDR3 is CASYRGPLGYTF. CDR3 nucleotides: TGTGCCTCATACAGGGGGCCTTTGGGCTACACCTTC.

The V gene is TRBV5-6, the J gene TRBJ2-1, with D possibly matching TRBD1 (6 bases). Germline V gives CDR1 SGHDT, CDR2 YYEEEE. V gave up 0 bases and J gave up 6 bases, with 16 bases separating them. The CDR3 has 16 amino acids. The CDR3: CASSLDQGSVVNEQFF. CDR3 in DNA: TGTGCCAGCAGCTTGGACCAGGGGTCTGTGGTCAATGAGCAGTTCTTC.

This clone was detected a few times. This chain uses TRBV4-3 with TRBJ2-7; 9 bases are shared with TRBD1. Germline CDR1 and CDR2: LGHNA and YSLEER. V lost 0 bases to trimming and J lost 3 bases; unmatched junction nucleotides: 0. This CDR3 spans 14 amino acids. CDR3 in amino acids: CASSQETGGYEQYF. The CDR3 nucleotides read TGCGCCAGCAGCCAAGAGACAGGGGGCTACGAGCAGTACTTC.

The chain combines TRBV7-9 with TRBJ1-1; D is unresolved. The V end lost 5 bases, the J end lost 11 bases, and 12 bases lay between the germline ends. Germline assignment: CDR1 SEHNR and CDR2 FQNEAQ (reference sequence). This CDR3 contains 11 residues. The DNA of the CDR3 is TGTGCCAGCAGCAGCAAAACAGTTGCTTTCTTT. Amino acids: CASSSKTVAFF.

There are a few counts of this clone. Here the CDR3 DNA reads TGTGCCAGCAGCCAAGGGACAGGGGAAGCTTTCTTT. Amino acids: CASSQGTGEAFF. This sequence joins TRBV11-2 and TRBJ1-1; 9 bases fit TRBD1. Germline trimming cut 5 bases from V and 8 bases from J; bases unmatched to any gene: 3. The CDR3 is 12 residues long. The V gene's germline CDR1 is SGHAT and CDR2 FQNNGV.

This clone came up a few times. V and J are TRBV7-2 and TRBJ2-7, with D possibly matching TRBD2 (5 bases). CDR1 is SGHTA and CDR2 is FQGNSA in the germline V gene. The CDR3 loop spans 15 amino acids. Trimming took off 1 base at V and 5 bases at J, with 15 bases between the two ends. The CDR3 region is CASSLVADFNDEQYF. The CDR3 nucleotides are TGTGCCAGCAGCTTAGTGGCGGACTTCAACGACGAGCAGTACTTC.

This clone was counted a few times. V gene TRBV29-1 combines with J gene TRBJ2-1; 9 bases map to TRBD1. Germline loops: CDR1 SQVTM, CDR2 ANQGSEA. This CDR3 spans 16 amino acids. Germline trimming cut 4 bases from V and 4 bases from J; bases unmatched to any gene: 11. In DNA form, the CDR3 reads TGCAGCGTTGTGCGGTCAGACAGGGGGTTTTACAATGAGCAGTTCTTC. This sequence encodes CSVVRSDRGFYNEQFF.

This clone was recorded a few times. The chain carries TRBV6-5 and TRBJ2-3; D is unclear. The V end was cut by 2 bases, the J end by 2 bases, with 8 bases between. CDR3 size: 14 residues. Germline-derived CDR1 and CDR2 are MNHEY and SVGAGI. The CDR3 protein is CASSYPGVTDTQYF. CDR3 in DNA: TGTGCCAGCAGTTACCCTGGGGTCACAGATACGCAGTATTTT.

About this clone: This sample includes further DNA sequences coding for the same CDR3. The V and J genes are TRBV6-6 and TRBJ2-1; no definite D call. Deletions cut 0 bases from V and 7 bases from J, with 4 bases between. Germline CDR1 is MNHNY and CDR2 is SVGAGI (reference sequence). This CDR3 region has 12 residues. This CDR3 reads CASSYSGNEQFF. The CDR3 DNA sequence: TGTGCCAGCAGTTACTCTGGGAATGAGCAGTTCTTC.

The V gene is TRBV7-9, the J gene TRBJ2-1; the D call may be TRBD1 or TRBD2 (6 bases each). Trimming shortened V by 1 base and J by 7 bases, and 20 bases separated the two germline ends. CDR3 size: 17 residues. Germline V gives CDR1 SEHNR, CDR2 FQNEAQ (reference sequence). Written as DNA, the CDR3 is TGTGCCAGCAGCTTAGGCGAGGAGCGAGGGGGGAGGAATGAGCAGTTCTTC. Amino acid sequence: CASSLGEERGGRNEQFF.

The V and J genes are TRBV14 and TRBJ2-1; D gene uncertain. This CDR3 contains 12 residues. Germline V gene lookup returns CDR1 SGHDN and CDR2 FVKESK. The V end lost 1 base, the J end lost 8 bases, and 6 bases lay between the germline ends. The CDR3 loop reads CASSQVRDEQFF. CDR3 nucleotide sequence: TGTGCCAGCAGCCAAGTCCGGGATGAGCAGTTCTTC.

This clone was seen only a few times. The chain has TRBV29-1 and TRBJ1-1; D is ambiguous. V was pared by 4 bases and J by 4 bases, with 10 bases between. In germline, CDR1 is SQVTM, CDR2 ANQGSEA. The CDR3 is made up of 12 amino acids. The CDR3 DNA reads as TGCAGCGTTGCGAGGGAATTCACTGAAGCTTTCTTT. This sequence encodes CSVAREFTEAFF.

This clone was found a few times. The rearrangement joins TRBV7-9 to TRBJ2-2, with D unresolved. V was pared by 8 bases and J by 0 bases, with 13 bases between. CDR1 is SEHNR, CDR2 FQNEAQ, per germline (reference sequence). The CDR3 covers 15 residues. CDR3 amino acids: CASDVVRANTGELFF. The CDR3 nucleotides read TGTGCCAGCGATGTTGTAAGGGCGAACACCGGGGAGCTGTTTTTT. The full variable domain, its missing parts supplied by reference TRBV7-9 and TRBJ2-2, is DTGVSQNPRHKITKRGQNVTFRCDPISEHNRLYWYRQTLGQGPEFLTYFQNEAQLEKSRLLSDRFSAERPKGSFSTLEIQRTEQGDSAMYLCASDVVRANTGELFFGEGSRLTVL.

This chain connects TRBV11-2 to TRBJ1-5; possible D gene TRBD1, 5 bases. Germline loops: CDR1 SGHAT, CDR2 FQNNGV. This CDR3 has 15 residues. V lost 5 bases and J lost 4, with 15 bases in between. CDR3: CASSNSLEGNQPQHF. The CDR3 DNA is TGTGCCAGCAGCAACTCCCTTGAGGGGAATCAGCCCCAGCATTTT.

This clone was observed a few times. The chain carries TRBV7-2 and TRBJ1-2; unclear D gene. Per germline, CDR1 SGHTA and CDR2 FQGNSA. Trimming shortened V by 5 bases and J by 2 bases, and 12 bases separated the two germline ends. This CDR3 has 14 residues. For the CDR3, the DNA is TGTGCCAGCAGCGAAGGACGGGTAAACTATGGCTACACCTTC. Protein: CASSEGRVNYGYTF.

The chain employs TRBV7-2 and TRBJ1-1; 8 nucleotides agree with TRBD1. V lost 7 bases and J lost 1; bases outside the gene matches: 5. Germline V gives CDR1 SGHTA, CDR2 FQGNSA. The CDR3 runs to 14 residues. The CDR3 region has the DNA TGTGCCAGCACCCCGACAGGGGCGAACACTGAAGCTTTCTTT. Protein: CASTPTGANTEAFF.

This chain links TRBV7-9 with TRBJ2-1; 10 bases agree with TRBD2. V gave up 7 bases and J gave up 6 bases; unmatched junction bases: 6. This CDR3 is 14 amino acids long. Germline assignment: CDR1 SEHNR and CDR2 FQNEAQ (reference sequence). The CDR3, as DNA: TGTGCCAGCACACTAGCGGGGATTTCCAATGAGCAGTTCTTC. The encoded protein is CASTLAGISNEQFF.

The chain couples TRBV7-8 to TRBJ2-1; D not resolved. V was clipped by 2 bases and J by 0 bases, with 14 bases between them. This CDR3 is built from 17 residues. Germline V CDR1 and CDR2: SGHVS, FQNEAQ. CDR3 bases: TGTGCCAGCAGCTTATTCTTCGGGTCTGGCTCCTACAATGAGCAGTTCTTC. Translation gives CASSLFFGSGSYNEQFF. Full variable domain (missing parts from reference TRBV7-8 and TRBJ2-1): GAGVSQSPRYKVAKRGQDVALRCDPISGHVSLFWYQQALGQGPEFLTYFQNEAQLDKSGLPSDRFFAERPEGSVSTLKIQRTQQEDSAVYLCASSLFFGSGSYNEQFFGPGTRLTVL.